This TCR beta chain was sequenced during a study of blood T cells in healthy people across ages. CDR3 size: 15 residues. Germline CDR1 is MRHNA and CDR2 is SNTAGT. Trimming left V 0 bases short and J 2 bases short, with 9 bases between. PCR was performed a second time for roughly 6 to 12 cycles using a sample-barcoded 5' primer and a J-beta primer mix. TCRdb recomputed calls from the 5' RACE reads with MiXCR, one row per CDR3 protein. Here the sample spans 1.4 million to 1.5 million distinct CDR3 sequences, approximately 38% being singletons. This sequence was found in a woman between 18 and 29 years old in good health. V and J are TRBV6-4 and TRBJ2-3; D might be TRBD2 (6 bases). The sample consisted of blood. The CDR3 region is CASSDSGTATDTQYF. CDR3 in DNA: TGTGCCAGCAGTGACTCGGGGACTGCCACAGATACGCAGTATTTT.